Below, 15 T cell receptor beta chains from the same sample are listed, as sequenced in a study of T cell repertoires in cytomegalovirus infection. TCRdb fed the reads into MiXCR, producing one record per CDR3 protein. Of around 330,000 distinct CDR3 sequences in the sample, roughly 15% were seen once. The sequenced sample was PBMCs. The receptors originated from a human donor in good health (CMV status not recorded). Some clones in this sample may be carry-over from other donors' samples.

This clonotype was detected once. This chain links TRBV28 with TRBJ2-1, with 9 bases aligning to TRBD2. The CDR3 loop spans 15 amino acids. V shed 6 bases and J 9 bases; nucleotides not matched to a gene: 12. CDR1 is MDHEN and CDR2 is SYDVKM in the germline V gene. The CDR3, as DNA: TGTGCCAGCAGCTCAAGCGGGGGGCACTTGTCTGAGCAGTTCTTC. It specifies CASSSSGGHLSEQFF.

This clonotype has ten or more counts. The chain combines TRBV7-2 with TRBJ1-5; possibly TRBD1 for D (6 bases). The CDR3 spans 16 residues. Trimming cost V 5 bases and J 3 bases, with 17 bases left between them. CDR1 and CDR2 (germline): SGHTA, FQGNSA. CDR3 protein: CASSHVGGRNNQPQHF. The DNA of the CDR3 is TGTGCCAGCAGCCATGTAGGGGGGCGAAACAATCAGCCCCAGCATTTT.

Only a few counts were recorded for this clonotype. The rearrangement joins TRBV6-5 to TRBJ2-2, with D unclear. Germline V gene data show CDR1 as MNHEY and CDR2 as SVGAGI. The CDR3 loop spans 14 amino acids. V lost 5 bases, J lost 1 base, and 8 bases lay in between. The CDR3 region is CASSVSRNTGELFF. The CDR3 nucleotides read TGTGCCAGCAGTGTCAGCCGGAACACCGGGGAGCTGTTTTTT.

The rearrangement links TRBV20-1 to TRBJ2-1; 9 nucleotides align to TRBD2. Germline CDR1 DFQATT, CDR2 SNEGSKA (reference sequence). The V segment lost 0 bases and the J segment 9 bases; nucleotides outside the gene matches: 12. The CDR3 extends over 16 amino acids. This CDR3 is CSARDLERGVEVEQFF. The DNA for the CDR3 is TGCAGTGCTAGAGATCTGGAGCGGGGGGTTGAGGTTGAGCAGTTCTTC.

The chain couples TRBV4-1 to TRBJ2-7; D is possibly TRBD2 (5 bases). CDR3 length: 16 residues. Per germline, CDR1 MGHRA and CDR2 YSYEKL. Trimming removed 0 bases from V and 6 bases from J, with 18 bases in between. The CDR3 sequence: CASSQDEEELRGEQYF. The CDR3, as DNA: TGCGCCAGCAGCCAAGATGAGGAGGAGCTTCGGGGCGAGCAGTACTTC.

The sample holds a few counts of this clonotype. The chain is built from TRBV20-1 and TRBJ2-3; 12 bases fit TRBD2. Germline V CDR1 and CDR2: DFQATT, SNEGSKA (reference sequence). J lost 4 bases, V lost 5 bases, and 10 bases had no gene match. This CDR3 comprises 16 residues. The chain's CDR3 is CSAPDQTSGGSDTQYF. The CDR3 DNA follows: TGCAGTGCTCCCGACCAGACTAGCGGGGGTTCAGATACGCAGTATTTT.

This clonotype was observed at least ten times. The chain has TRBV6-6 and TRBJ1-4; maybe TRBD1 (5 bases). V gave up 4 bases and J gave up 3 bases, with 18 bases separating them. Germline CDR1 reads MNHNY; CDR2 reads SVGAGI (reference sequence). The CDR3 runs 17 residues. CDR3 bases: TGTGCCAGCAGTTTCGGGGGAGCCGGGGAGCCTAATGAAAAACTGTTTTTT. It is translated as CASSFGGAGEPNEKLFF.

In this sample, this clonotype turned up many times. The rearrangement links TRBV7-2 to TRBJ1-1; the D is unclear. Germline values: CDR1 SGHTA, CDR2 FQGNSA. V was pared by 1 base and J by 5 bases, with 14 bases between. The CDR3 sequence is 15 residues long. CDR3 loop: CASSLEKGRVTEAFF. The CDR3 DNA is TGTGCCAGCAGCTTAGAGAAAGGGAGAGTTACTGAAGCTTTCTTT.

The V gene is TRBV20-1, the J gene TRBJ2-7, with D possibly being TRBD1 or TRBD2 (5 bases each). Looked up from germline, CDR1 is DFQATT and CDR2 is SNEGSKA (reference sequence). The CDR3 is made up of 14 amino acids. Trimming stripped 5 bases from V and 0 bases from J, with 14 bases between. CDR3 residues: CSAEPGTSSYEQYF. In DNA form, the CDR3 reads TGCAGTGCTGAGCCTGGGACCAGCTCCTACGAGCAGTACTTC.

This clonotype was picked up many times. The CDR3 loop reads CASSPLGGTYEQYF. CDR3 DNA sequence: TGTGCCAGCAGCCCCCTTGGGGGAACCTACGAGCAGTACTTC. The chain has TRBV11-2 and TRBJ2-7; D may correspond to TRBD1 or TRBD2 (5 bases each). V was pared by 5 bases and J by 2 bases, with 13 bases between. This CDR3 region has 14 residues. In germline, CDR1 is SGHAT, CDR2 FQNNGV.

V and J are TRBV6-5 and TRBJ1-2; D is ambiguous. CDR3 length: 15 amino acids. Germline V lookup: CDR1 MNHEY, CDR2 SVGAGI. Trimming shortened V by 0 bases and J by 6 bases, and 14 bases separated the two germline ends. CDR3 sequence reads: CASSYSNTGANGYTF. Here the CDR3 DNA reads TGTGCCAGCAGTTACTCGAATACGGGAGCTAATGGCTACACCTTC.

This chain connects TRBV27 to TRBJ2-5; 7 bases align to TRBD1. CDR1 and CDR2 from the germline V gene are MNHEY and SMNVEV (reference sequence). V shed 5 bases, J shed 7 bases, and the junction held 10 bases outside the gene matches. The CDR3 is 14 amino acids. CDR3 protein: CASSHRQGSWTQYF. The CDR3 nucleotides read TGTGCCAGCAGTCACAGACAGGGTAGTTGGACCCAGTACTTC.

V and J are TRBV20-1 and TRBJ2-5; 9 bases are a match to TRBD1. This CDR3 has 13 residues. With 7 bases clipped from V and 5 bases from J, the junction kept 8 bases outside the gene matches. Germline CDR1 and CDR2: DFQATT and SNEGSKA (reference sequence). The CDR3 DNA follows: TGCAGTGTTCCGGGACAGGGAGTCGAGACCCAGTACTTC. As protein: CSVPGQGVETQYF.

This clonotype was counted a few times. V is TRBV6-6 and J is TRBJ1-5; D unclear. The CDR3 is 15 residues long. Germline V gene lookup returns CDR1 MNHNY and CDR2 SVGAGI (reference sequence). Deletions cut 6 bases from V and 2 bases from J, with 14 bases between. The CDR3 DNA is TGTGCCAGCAGCCCCCGGCAGCTTGGCAATCAGCCCCAGCATTTT. Amino acid sequence: CASSPRQLGNQPQHF.

This clonotype was seen at least ten times. V gene TRBV7-2 combines with J gene TRBJ1-1; TRBD1 matches 7 bases. The CDR3 is 15 residues long. Germline V lookup: CDR1 SGHTA, CDR2 FQGNSA. With V trimmed by 5 bases and J by 2 bases, 8 bases remained unmatched. This CDR3 reads CASSRRQGGNTEAFF. The DNA of the CDR3 is TGTGCCAGCAGCCGGCGACAGGGAGGTAACACTGAAGCTTTCTTT.